The sequence of this T cell receptor beta chain was determined in a study of T cells in Graves' hyperthyroidism and ophthalmopathy. This CDR3 spans 13 amino acids. Germline CDR1 SEHNR, CDR2 FQNEAQ (reference sequence). V gave up 7 bases and J gave up 7 bases, with 13 bases separating them. Findings and limits, study-wide: The model's output predicted ophthalmopathy at a median of roughly 6.9 months prior to onset.

In this sample, this clonotype turned up many times. Its antigen remains unidentified. With a duration under 2 months, the hyperthyroidism was newly diagnosed in patients aged 18 to 65. PBMCs were derived from 10 ml fresh peripheral blood. Amplification of TCR beta CDR3 regions was performed using RNA transcripts as template. TCR CDR3 underwent first-round RT-PCR with the HTBI primer set. MiXCR, applied by TCRdb to the multiplex PCR reads, yields one record per CDR3 protein. The data contain hundreds of thousands of distinct CDR3 sequences, 20% to 25% of them seen just once; the ten biggest clones take up 20% to 30%.

This chain uses TRBV7-9 with TRBJ2-2; D remains unclear. The receptor was isolated from a man aged 35-49 years with Graves' hyperthyroidism that later progressed to Graves' ophthalmopathy. Material: blood. CDR3 sequence (DNA): TGTGCCAGCACCAAAATAAGGGACGGGGAGCTGTTTTTT. It yields the protein CASTKIRDGELFF.